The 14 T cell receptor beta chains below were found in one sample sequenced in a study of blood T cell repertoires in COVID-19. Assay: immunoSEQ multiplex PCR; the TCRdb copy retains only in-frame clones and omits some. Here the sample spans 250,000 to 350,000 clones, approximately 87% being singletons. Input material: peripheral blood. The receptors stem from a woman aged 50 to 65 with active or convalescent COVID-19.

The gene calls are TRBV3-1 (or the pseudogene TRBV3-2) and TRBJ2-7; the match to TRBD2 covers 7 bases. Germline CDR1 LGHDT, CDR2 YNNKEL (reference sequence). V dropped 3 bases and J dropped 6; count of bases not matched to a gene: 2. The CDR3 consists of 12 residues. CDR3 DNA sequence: TGTGCCAGCAGCCAGACGGGGGGCGAGCAGTACTTC. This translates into CASSQTGGEQYF.

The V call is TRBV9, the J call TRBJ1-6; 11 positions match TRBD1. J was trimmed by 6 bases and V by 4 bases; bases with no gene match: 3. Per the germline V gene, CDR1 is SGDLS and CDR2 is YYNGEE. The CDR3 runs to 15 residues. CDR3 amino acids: CASSLGQGANSPLHF. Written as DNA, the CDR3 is TGTGCCAGCAGCCTAGGACAGGGGGCTAATTCACCCCTCCACTTT.

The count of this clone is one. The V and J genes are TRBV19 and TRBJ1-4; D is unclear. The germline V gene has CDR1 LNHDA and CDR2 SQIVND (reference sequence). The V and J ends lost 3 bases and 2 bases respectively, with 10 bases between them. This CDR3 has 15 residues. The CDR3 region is CASSIRLVTNEKLFF. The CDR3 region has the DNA TGTGCCAGTAGTATCAGACTGGTGACTAATGAAAAACTGTTTTTT.

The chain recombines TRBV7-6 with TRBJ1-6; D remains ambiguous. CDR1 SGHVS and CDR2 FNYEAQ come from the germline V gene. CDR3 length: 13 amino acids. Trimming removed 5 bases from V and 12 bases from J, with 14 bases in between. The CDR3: CASSPPGIGPLHF. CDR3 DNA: TGTGCCAGCAGCCCCCCGGGAATCGGACCCCTCCACTTT.

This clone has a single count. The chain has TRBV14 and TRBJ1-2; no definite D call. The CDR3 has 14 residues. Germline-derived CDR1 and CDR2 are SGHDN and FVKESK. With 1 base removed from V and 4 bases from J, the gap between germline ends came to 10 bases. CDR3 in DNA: TGTGCCAGCAGCCAAGTGGTGGCAGTCTATGGCTACACCTTC. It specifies CASSQVVAVYGYTF.

CDR3 sequence (DNA): TGCGCCAGCAGCTTGGTAGCGGGGGGCCTCCCGGTTACGCAGTATTTT. Its translation is CASSLVAGGLPVTQYF. The gene calls are TRBV5-1 and TRBJ2-3; 10 positions agree with TRBD2. The CDR3 totals 16 residues. Trimming removed 0 bases from V and 8 bases from J; junction bases left unmatched: 9. In germline, CDR1 is SGHRS, CDR2 YFSETQ.

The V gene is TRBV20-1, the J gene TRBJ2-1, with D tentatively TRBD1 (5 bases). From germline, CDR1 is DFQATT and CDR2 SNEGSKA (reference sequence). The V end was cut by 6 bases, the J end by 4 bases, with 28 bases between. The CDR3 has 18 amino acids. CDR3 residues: CSASPRIHSGIQYNEQFF. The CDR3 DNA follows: TGCAGTGCCAGTCCGAGAATACACTCAGGGATTCAGTACAATGAGCAGTTCTTC.

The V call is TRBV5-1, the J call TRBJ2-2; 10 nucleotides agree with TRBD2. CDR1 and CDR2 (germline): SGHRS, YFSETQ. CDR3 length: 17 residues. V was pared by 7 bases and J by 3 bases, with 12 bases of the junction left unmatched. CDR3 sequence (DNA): TGCGCCAGCGCCCCTAGCGGGAGTGTGGAATACACCGGGGAGCTGTTTTTT. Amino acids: CASAPSGSVEYTGELFF.

The CDR3 reads CASSIMGSGGYTF. The CDR3, as DNA: TGTGCCAGTAGTATTATGGGCAGTGGTGGCTACACCTTC. This chain joins TRBV19 and TRBJ1-2; D unresolved. CDR1 LNHDA and CDR2 SQIVND come from the germline V gene (reference sequence). Between the trimmed V and J ends, which lost 3 bases and 7 bases, there was a span of 12 bases. This CDR3 is built from 13 residues.

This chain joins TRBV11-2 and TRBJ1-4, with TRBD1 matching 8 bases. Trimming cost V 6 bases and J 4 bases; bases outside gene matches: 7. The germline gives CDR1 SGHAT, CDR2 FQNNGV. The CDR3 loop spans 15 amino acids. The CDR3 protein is CASRPAGGFNEKLFF. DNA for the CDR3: TGTGCCAGCAGGCCAGCAGGGGGCTTTAATGAAAAACTGTTTTTT. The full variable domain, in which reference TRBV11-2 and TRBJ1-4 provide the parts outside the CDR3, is EAGVAQSPRYKIIEKRQSVAFWCNPISGHATLYWYQQILGQGPKLLIQFQNNGVVDDSQLPKDRFSAERLKGVDSTLKIQPAKLEDSAVYLCASRPAGGFNEKLFFGSGTQLSVL.

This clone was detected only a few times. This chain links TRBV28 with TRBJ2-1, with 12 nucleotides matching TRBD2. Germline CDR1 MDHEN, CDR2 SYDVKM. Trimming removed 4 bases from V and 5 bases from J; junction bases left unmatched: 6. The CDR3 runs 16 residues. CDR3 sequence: CASSSPWTSGDNEQFF. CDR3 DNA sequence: TGTGCCAGCAGTTCCCCTTGGACTAGCGGGGACAATGAGCAGTTCTTC. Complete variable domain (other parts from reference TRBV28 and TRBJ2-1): DVKVTQSSRYLVKRTGEKVFLECVQDMDHENMFWYRQDPGLGLRLIYFSYDVKMKEKGDIPEGYSVSREKKERFSLILESASTNQTSMYLCASSSPWTSGDNEQFFGPGTRLTVL.

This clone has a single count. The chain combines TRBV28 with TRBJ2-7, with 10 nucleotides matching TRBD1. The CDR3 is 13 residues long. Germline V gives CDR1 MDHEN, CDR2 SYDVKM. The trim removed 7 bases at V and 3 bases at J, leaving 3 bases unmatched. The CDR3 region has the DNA TGTGCCAGCACTGGACAGGGGGTCTACGAGCAGTACTTC. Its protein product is CASTGQGVYEQYF.

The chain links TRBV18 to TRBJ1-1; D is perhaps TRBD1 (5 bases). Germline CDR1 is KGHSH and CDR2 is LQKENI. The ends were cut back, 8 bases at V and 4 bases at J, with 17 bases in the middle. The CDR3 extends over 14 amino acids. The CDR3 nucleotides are TGTGCCAGCAAAGAAGGGGTCGGTAGCACTGAAGCTTTCTTT. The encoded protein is CASKEGVGSTEAFF.

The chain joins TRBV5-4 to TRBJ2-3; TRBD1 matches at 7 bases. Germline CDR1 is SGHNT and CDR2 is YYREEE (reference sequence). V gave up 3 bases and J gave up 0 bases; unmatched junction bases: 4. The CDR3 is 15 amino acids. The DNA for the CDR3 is TGTGCCAGCAGCTCTATACAGGGGAGCACAGATACGCAGTATTTT. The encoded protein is CASSSIQGSTDTQYF. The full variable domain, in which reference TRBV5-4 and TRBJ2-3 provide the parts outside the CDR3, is ETGVTQSPTHLIKTRGQQVTLRCSSQSGHNTVSWYQQALGQGPQFIFQYYREEENGRGNFPPRFSGLQFPNYSSELNVNALELDDSALYLCASSSIQGSTDTQYFGPGTRLTVL.